Presented here are 8 T cell receptor beta chains from one specimen sequenced in a study of lymphopenia after photon versus proton radiotherapy. The data were produced by immunoSEQ multiplex PCR, yet TCRdb's version contains in-frame clones alone and is incomplete. The data contain 55,000 to 70,000 clones, approximately 86% of them singletons. Sample: peripheral blood, taken from a patient treated with photon-based radiotherapy. All receptors come from a man aged 35 to 55 with gastric cancer.

The chain combines TRBV19 with TRBJ1-4, with 7 bases matching TRBD1. The CDR3 has 13 amino acids. The trim removed 9 bases at V and 5 bases at J, leaving 6 bases unmatched. The germline CDR1 and CDR2 sequences are LNHDA and SQIVND (reference sequence). CDR3 nucleotides: TGTGCCAGCAGGGGGGTGCTCAATGAAAAACTGTTTTTT. It encodes CASRGVLNEKLFF.

This chain links TRBV5-5 with TRBJ2-1; 13 bases fit TRBD2. The V and J ends lost 4 bases and 8 bases, in that order; junction bases with no gene match: 6. This CDR3 is built from 15 residues. Germline CDR1 reads SGHKS; CDR2 reads YYEKEE (reference sequence). The CDR3 spells CASSHTSGGAHEQFF. In DNA, the CDR3 is TGTGCCAGCAGCCACACTAGCGGGGGGGCACATGAGCAGTTCTTC.

V and J are TRBV9 and TRBJ1-1, with D perhaps TRBD1 (5 bases). CDR1 and CDR2 (germline): SGDLS, YYNGEE. The CDR3 is made up of 14 amino acids. The V end was cut by 7 bases, the J end by 1 base, with 14 bases between. The CDR3 DNA reads as TGTGCCAGCTCCTTTTGGGGGGAGAACACTGAAGCTTTCTTT. Amino acids: CASSFWGENTEAFF.

This chain connects TRBV6-6 to TRBJ2-5; D is perhaps TRBD1 (5 bases). In germline, CDR1 is MNHNY, CDR2 SVGAGI (reference sequence). Trimming stripped 6 bases from V and 1 base from J, with 9 bases between. CDR3 length: 13 residues. The CDR3 spells CASSQGSQETQYF. The CDR3 DNA is TGTGCCAGCAGCCAGGGTTCCCAAGAGACCCAGTACTTC.

V and J are TRBV2 and TRBJ1-5, with D uncertain. The V gene's germline CDR1 is SNHLY and CDR2 FYNNEI. The length of the CDR3 is 15 residues. Trimming removed 4 bases at V and 6 bases at J, with 16 bases between. The CDR3 DNA is TGTGCCAGCAGTGTAGGGAGGGAAGGAATTCAGCCCCAGCATTTT. Its protein product is CASSVGREGIQPQHF.

The chain employs TRBV9 and TRBJ1-5; D unclear. The length of the CDR3 is 14 residues. CDR1 SGDLS and CDR2 YYNGEE come from the germline V gene. V was trimmed by 3 bases and J by 2 bases, leaving 9 bases between them. The CDR3 reads CASSAPTGNQPQHF. CDR3 sequence (DNA): TGTGCCAGCAGCGCCCCCACCGGCAATCAGCCCCAGCATTTT.

The chain is built from TRBV9 and TRBJ2-2, with D possibly TRBD2 on 6 matching bases. Germline values: CDR1 SGDLS, CDR2 YYNGEE. With 0 bases removed from V and 4 bases from J, the gap between germline ends came to 19 bases. The CDR3 contains 18 residues. The CDR3 nucleotides are TGTGCCAGCAGCGTAGCTTCGGGAGAAAACTTACCCACCGGGGAGCTGTTTTTT. It encodes CASSVASGENLPTGELFF.

V and J are TRBV7-6 and TRBJ1-2; a weak D match, TRBD1 (5 bases). The CDR3 contains 11 residues. Germline values: CDR1 SGHVS, CDR2 FNYEAQ. Between the trimmed V and J ends, which lost 7 bases and 4 bases, there was a span of 7 bases. CDR3 protein: CASIGTYGYTF. For the CDR3, the DNA is TGTGCCAGCATCGGGACCTATGGCTACACCTTC. The full variable domain, completed using reference TRBV7-6 and TRBJ1-2, is GAGVSQSPRYKVTKRGQDVALRCDPISGHVSLYWYRQALGQGPEFLTYFNYEAQQDKSGLPNDRFSAERPEGSISTLTIQRTEQRDSAMYRCASIGTYGYTFGSGTRLTVV.